This T cell receptor beta chain was documented in a study of human T cells and chemical hapten exposure. Overall study: 0.01% DPC was applied to the upper back in patch tests, which were read at 6 days.

This clonotype was observed at least ten times. Time point defined: patch test 2, 6 weeks after DPC sensitization. Treatment: therapeutic diphenylcyclopropenone sensitization with weekly scalp DPC. TCRdb processed the RACE reads anew with MiXCR; each CDR3 protein has one entry. The profile shows over 100,000 distinct CDR3 sequences, about a tenth of them singletons. The V gene's germline CDR1 is SNHLY and CDR2 FYNNEI. With 4 bases removed from V and 7 bases from J, the gap between germline ends came to 11 bases. This CDR3 contains 14 residues. The source is a middle-aged woman with alopecia areata. Some clones in this sample may be carry-over from other donors' samples. This chain joins TRBV2 and TRBJ1-6; D remains unclear. This sample comprised whole blood, obtained in connection with sensitization to the hapten diphenylcyclopropenone (DPC). CDR3 in DNA: TGTGCCAGCAGTGGGTTGGGCGGCAATTCACCCCTCCACTTT. It specifies CASSGLGGNSPLHF.